Below, 13 T cell receptor beta chains from the same sample are listed, as sequenced in a study of CD8+CD57+ T cells in acquired aplastic anemia. The patients chosen for sequencing had shown expansion of CD8+CD57+ cells (detected by flow cytometry). Profiling that covered TCR beta VDJ and CDR3 relied on genomic DNA as its template. TCRdb reprocessed the reads via MiXCR and lists one record per CDR3 protein. This sample carries approximately 220,000 distinct CDR3 sequences, about half of them seen once, and the ten largest clones take approximately 20%. Sample: sorted CD4+, CD8+, or CD8+CD57+ T cells (not recorded which) from PBMCs. Receptors originate from a human donor with aplastic anemia.

This clonotype was counted at least ten times. V and J are TRBV2 and TRBJ1-4; TRBD1 matches 9 bases. V lost 3 bases to trimming and J lost 8 bases; unmatched junction nucleotides: 10. Germline V gene lookup returns CDR1 SNHLY and CDR2 FYNNEI. CDR3 length: 16 amino acids. The DNA for the CDR3 is TGTGCCAGCAGTGAGACCCTGGACAGGGGTAGAGAAAAACTGTTTTTT. Translation: CASSETLDRGREKLFF.

As to this clonotype: Given a much more abundant clone one base away, this may be a read error. The chain combines TRBV5-1 with TRBJ1-2; D unresolved. CDR1 and CDR2 (germline): SGHRS, YFSETQ. The V and J ends lost 0 bases and 5 bases respectively, with 11 bases between them. The CDR3 consists of 14 residues. The chain's CDR3 is CASSLAPGQYGYTF. Here the CDR3 DNA reads TGCGCCAGCAGCTTGGCGCCCGGGCAGTATGGCTACACCTTC.

The chain combines TRBV20-1 with TRBJ1-3; no definite D call. The germline gives CDR1 DFQATT, CDR2 SNEGSKA (reference sequence). The CDR3 extends over 15 amino acids. Between the trimmed V and J ends, which lost 6 bases and 4 bases, there was a span of 19 bases. CDR3 sequence (DNA): TGCAGTGCCAGCAGCCCAAGCATGGCCGGAAACACCATATATTTT. Its translation is CSASSPSMAGNTIYF.

The chain links TRBV4-1 to TRBJ1-1, with D unresolved. V was pared by 3 bases and J by 0 bases, with 14 bases between. The CDR3 is made up of 16 amino acids. Germline V lookup: CDR1 MGHRA, CDR2 YSYEKL. Written as DNA, the CDR3 is TGCGCCAGCAGCCAGGCCGGGCCGGTGATGAACACTGAAGCTTTCTTT. It specifies CASSQAGPVMNTEAFF.

The chain couples TRBV24-1 to TRBJ1-5; D remains unclear. The germline CDR1 and CDR2 sequences are KGHDR and SFDVKD. Trimming removed 2 bases from V and 7 bases from J, with 8 bases in between. The CDR3 loop spans 13 amino acids. Written as DNA, the CDR3 is TGTGCCACCAGTGATTGGAGGTACCAGCCCCAGCATTTT. Protein: CATSDWRYQPQHF.

This clonotype came up many times. The CDR3 bases are TGTGCCAGCAGCTTTGTTGGAGCCGCGAACACCGGGGAGCTGTTTTTT. Amino acid sequence: CASSFVGAANTGELFF. The chain recombines TRBV7-8 with TRBJ2-2; D ambiguous. The germline gives CDR1 SGHVS, CDR2 FQNEAQ. The CDR3 runs 16 residues. Trimming took 3 bases from V and 0 from J, leaving 11 bases between them.

This clonotype was recorded at least ten times. The V and J genes are TRBV20-1 and TRBJ2-3; D is undetermined. The CDR3 spans 14 residues. Germline values: CDR1 DFQATT, CDR2 SNEGSKA (reference sequence). Trimming removed 2 bases at V and 0 bases at J, with 9 bases between. CDR3 loop: CSARPAGSTDTQYF. The CDR3 DNA follows: TGCAGTGCTAGACCTGCCGGGAGCACAGATACGCAGTATTTT.

This clonotype was seen ten or more times. V and J are TRBV5-1 and TRBJ2-3, with D perhaps matching TRBD2 (6 bases). Germline V CDR1 and CDR2: SGHRS, YFSETQ. This CDR3 spans 14 amino acids. V was shortened by 4 bases and J by 2 bases, with 11 bases between the two germline ends. Here the CDR3 reads CASSLWTNTDTQYF. In nucleotides, the CDR3 is TGCGCCAGCAGCCTTTGGACTAACACAGATACGCAGTATTTT.

This clonotype was found many times. The chain links TRBV7-9 to TRBJ2-2; D is unclear. Germline V gene data show CDR1 as SEHNR and CDR2 as FQNEAQ (reference sequence). Trimming took off 2 bases at V and 4 bases at J, with 5 bases between the two ends. This CDR3 region has 13 residues. CDR3 nucleotides: TGTGCCAGCAGCTTACTGGGCACCGGGGAGCTGTTTTTT. As protein: CASSLLGTGELFF.

The chain couples TRBV5-1 to TRBJ1-2; 7 bases fit TRBD1. V was clipped by 4 bases and J by 0 bases; unmatched bases: 6. The germline V gene encodes CDR1 SGHRS and CDR2 YFSETQ. This CDR3 has 15 residues. Written as DNA, the CDR3 is TGCGCCAGCAGCATCTGGACAGGATCTAACTATGGCTACACCTTC. The encoded protein is CASSIWTGSNYGYTF.

This clonotype has ten or more counts. The chain has TRBV9 and TRBJ1-3; D not certain. Germline CDR1 SGDLS, CDR2 YYNGEE. V lost 0 bases and J lost 0, with 10 bases in between. The CDR3 extends over 16 amino acids. The CDR3 nucleotides are TGTGCCAGCAGCGTAGATTCGGGGAACTCTGGAAACACCATATATTTT. It yields the protein CASSVDSGNSGNTIYF.

V is TRBV24-1 and J is TRBJ2-7, with 7 nucleotides matching TRBD1. Germline CDR1 reads KGHDR; CDR2 reads SFDVKD. Germline trimming cut 5 bases from V and 5 bases from J; bases unmatched to any gene: 11. There are 15 residues in the CDR3. In DNA form, the CDR3 reads TGTGCCACCAGTGTCTCGACAGGGAAGAGCGACGAGCAGTACGTC. Its translation is CATSVSTGKSDEQYV.

This clonotype was counted between two and nine times. J is TRBJ1-5 and V is TRBV7-3, with 7 bases that match TRBD1. The germline V gene has CDR1 SGHTA and CDR2 FQGTGA. The CDR3 totals 14 residues. Unmatched junction bases numbered 10, after V lost 3 bases and J lost 11 bases. The CDR3 here is CASSFTGVEETQHF. The DNA of the CDR3 is TGTGCCAGCAGCTTCACAGGGGTTGAAGAGACCCAGCATTTT.